The 4 T cell receptor beta chains below come from one sample, sequenced in a study of CD8 T cells in Susac syndrome. Random hexamers were used to reverse transcribe the RNA input (roughly 0.5 to 1 ug). From the immunoSEQ multiplex PCR reads, TCRdb called clonotypes with MiXCR, one entry per CDR3 protein. The sample holds about 100,000 distinct CDR3 sequences, about 95% seen once. Input material: CD8+ T cells from PBMCs. Receptor source: a human donor with Susac syndrome.

This chain uses TRBV20-1 with TRBJ2-7; 9 bases map to TRBD1. This CDR3 is built from 15 residues. J lost 4 bases, V lost 3 bases, and 10 bases had no gene match. Germline CDR1 reads DFQATT; CDR2 reads SNEGSKA (reference sequence). The CDR3 DNA sequence: TGCAGTGCTAGCTTACGGGACAGGGAGGTTTACGAGCAGTACTTC. Its translation: CSASLRDREVYEQYF.

The chain joins TRBV24-1 to TRBJ2-1; TRBD2 might be the D (5 bases). Germline assignment: CDR1 KGHDR and CDR2 SFDVKD. This CDR3 comprises 13 residues. V was pared by 8 bases and J by 4 bases, with 11 bases between. This CDR3 reads CATTSGLYNEQFF. DNA for the CDR3: TGTGCCACCACGTCAGGACTTTACAATGAGCAGTTCTTC.

The chain joins TRBV3-1 to TRBJ2-7; D not resolved. Germline V CDR1 and CDR2: LGHDT, YNNKEL (reference sequence). V was pared by 2 bases and J by 1 base, with 6 bases between. The CDR3 contains 13 residues. In DNA form, the CDR3 reads TGTGCCAGCAGCCAAACCAATTCCTACGAGCAGTACTTC. This encodes CASSQTNSYEQYF.

J is TRBJ1-2 and V is TRBV5-4; no clear D. The CDR3 loop spans 15 amino acids. V was pared by 3 bases and J by 6 bases, with 18 bases between. Germline loops: CDR1 SGHNT, CDR2 YYREEE (reference sequence). The CDR3 DNA reads TGTGCCAGCAGCTCCCCGTGGCAGGTCAAACATGGCTACACCTTC. This sequence encodes CASSSPWQVKHGYTF.